What follows are 18 T cell receptor beta chains derived from one specimen sequenced in a study of monozygotic twins with inflammatory bowel disease. TCRdb re-called the 5' RACE reads and shows each CDR3 protein once, DNA omitted. Its clone listing holds about 380,000 distinct CDR3 sequences. Sequenced sample: blood. The receptors were sampled from a human donor with ulcerative colitis or Crohn's disease, or a healthy co-twin of an affected twin (not recorded which).

The CDR3 sequence is CASSYPQKTGNTIYF. This chain links TRBV6-5 with TRBJ1-3. The CDR3 runs to 15 residues. Per the germline V gene, CDR1 is MNHEY and CDR2 is SVGAGI.

The rearrangement links TRBV14 to TRBJ1-4; as DNA is missing, the TRBD1 call by TCRdb cannot be tested. Germline CDR1 is SGHDN and CDR2 is FVKESK. The CDR3 is made up of 17 amino acids. The CDR3 sequence: CASSPFGRGGTINRVFF.

The chain couples TRBV20-1 to TRBJ2-3; the TRBD1 assignment by TCRdb is unverifiable without DNA. The CDR3 is 14 amino acids. Germline lookup yields CDR1 DFQATT and CDR2 SNEGSKA (reference sequence). CDR3 loop: CSARDVGDTDTQYF.

The chain combines TRBV19 with TRBJ1-2. The CDR3 consists of 13 residues. Germline V gives CDR1 LNHDA, CDR2 SQIVND (reference sequence). CDR3 region: CASRSHDRYGYTF.

The chain has TRBV19 and TRBJ1-5. This CDR3 contains 13 residues. Germline CDR1 is LNHDA and CDR2 is SQIVND (reference sequence). This CDR3 reads CASTLTANQPQHF.

V and J are TRBV6-2 or TRBV6-3 and TRBJ1-1; without DNA, the TCRdb call of TRBD1 cannot be checked. CDR3 length: 13 residues. Germline V CDR1 and CDR2: MNHEY, SVGEGT. CDR3 sequence: CASNPEGQTEAFF.

The CDR3 reads CASREGGDTQYF. The chain joins TRBV27 to TRBJ2-3; as DNA is missing, the TRBD1 call by TCRdb cannot be tested. Per germline, CDR1 MNHEY and CDR2 SMNVEV (reference sequence). This CDR3 is built from 12 residues.

The chain combines TRBV20-1 with TRBJ1-1; TCRdb gives TRBD1 as the D gene, but with no DNA this cannot be confirmed. The CDR3 has 14 amino acids. Germline V gene lookup returns CDR1 DFQATT and CDR2 SNEGSKA (reference sequence). CDR3 in amino acids: CSATQGTMNTEAFF.

The J gene is TRBJ2-1, the V gene TRBV12-3 or TRBV12-4; TCRdb's D gene call, TRBD1, goes unchecked for lack of DNA. The CDR3 sequence is 15 residues long. CDR3 sequence reads: CASSLGMGGYNEQFF.

The chain links TRBV28 to TRBJ1-2; TCRdb names TRBD1, which stays unverified in the absence of DNA. Germline V gives CDR1 MDHEN, CDR2 SYDVKM. The CDR3 contains 14 residues. This CDR3 is CASSLTGGAYGYTF.

The chain links TRBV6-5 to TRBJ2-3; TCRdb selects TRBD1, and the lack of DNA leaves this call unchecked. This CDR3 region has 15 residues. Germline-derived CDR1 and CDR2 are MNHEY and SVGAGI. This chain's CDR3 is CASNTRGGREDTQYF.

V is TRBV6-5 and J is TRBJ2-5; TCRdb lists TRBD1, though no DNA is available to test this call. From germline, CDR1 is MNHEY and CDR2 SVGAGI. The CDR3 sequence is 13 residues long. The CDR3 is CASRRTGVETQYF.

The chain has TRBV28 and TRBJ2-1; TCRdb gives TRBD2 as the D gene, but with no DNA this cannot be confirmed. The CDR3 extends over 15 amino acids. Germline V gene data show CDR1 as MDHEN and CDR2 as SYDVKM. The CDR3 protein is CASRWRLAGYNEQFF.

The chain uses TRBV4-3 and TRBJ1-2. Germline V lookup: CDR1 LGHNA, CDR2 YSLEER. The CDR3 has 15 residues. The CDR3 region is CASSQDRQTNYGYTF.

This chain links TRBV7-2 with TRBJ1-6; absent DNA, TCRdb's TRBD1 call cannot be checked. This CDR3 contains 14 residues. Per germline, CDR1 SGHTA and CDR2 FQGNSA. CDR3 region: CASSYRRGNSPLHF.

The gene calls are TRBV15 and TRBJ1-5; the D call of TRBD1 rests on TCRdb alone, since no DNA is present to check it. This CDR3 comprises 14 residues. Germline V gives CDR1 LNHNV, CDR2 YYDKDF (reference sequence). This CDR3 is CATSRTGRPSPQHF.

The chain uses TRBV5-1 and TRBJ2-7. The CDR3 is 13 amino acids. Germline CDR1 and CDR2: SGHRS and YFSETQ. Here the CDR3 reads CASSHPMGYEQYF.

This chain uses TRBV5-1 with TRBJ1-5; the D call from TCRdb, TRBD1, cannot be confirmed without DNA. CDR1 is SGHRS, CDR2 YFSETQ, per germline. This CDR3 has 14 residues. The CDR3 sequence: CASSSRQGGQPQHF.